Given below is one T cell receptor beta chain in context. Its antigen is not identified. Other nucleotide sequences in the sample specify the same CDR3. The sample belongs to a study of beta chain features in type 1 diabetes. About the study: Summed over all samples, the examined sorted cells came to about 110 million. Notes on the study in general: A PCR bias possibly favoring shorter templates would apply equally to patients and controls. Moderate yet significant TCRB CDR3 shortening was seen in Type 1 diabetes patients in all four CD4+ subsets. Highly expressing activated T cells could be over-counted with a cDNA template.

Per germline, CDR1 SGHRS and CDR2 YFSETQ. The length of the CDR3 is 14 residues. V dropped 0 bases and J dropped 2; count of bases not matched to a gene: 0. The authors reverse transcribed all of the isolated RNA, so sequencing captured expressed TCRB transcripts. Sequencing used immunoSEQ multiplex PCR; TCRdb keeps in-frame clones, though not all of them. The sample records fewer than 400,000 clones, approximately 9.7% being singletons. The sample was central memory CD4+ T cells from blood. The chain is built from TRBV5-1 and TRBJ2-5; the match to TRBD1 covers 8 bases. This receptor was identified in a young man with type 1 diabetes. CDR3 loop: CASSLGQGQETQYF. In DNA, the CDR3 is TGCGCCAGCAGCTTGGGACAGGGGCAAGAGACCCAGTACTTC.